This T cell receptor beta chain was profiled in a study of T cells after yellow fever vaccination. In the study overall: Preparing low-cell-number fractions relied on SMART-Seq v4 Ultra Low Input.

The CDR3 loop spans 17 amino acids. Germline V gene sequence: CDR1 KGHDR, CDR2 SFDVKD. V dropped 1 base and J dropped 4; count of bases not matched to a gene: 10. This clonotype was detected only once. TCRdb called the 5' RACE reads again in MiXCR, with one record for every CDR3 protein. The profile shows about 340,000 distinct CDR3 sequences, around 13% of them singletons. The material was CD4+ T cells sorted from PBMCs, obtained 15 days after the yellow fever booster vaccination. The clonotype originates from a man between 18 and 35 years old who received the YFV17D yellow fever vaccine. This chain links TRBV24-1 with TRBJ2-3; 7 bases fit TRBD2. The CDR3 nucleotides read TGTGCCACCAGTGATTTTTTGGCGGGGGTCGAGGCAGATACGCAGTATTTT. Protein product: CATSDFLAGVEADTQYF.